Given below is one TCR beta chain in context. The data belong to a study of blood T cell repertoires in COVID-19. Study context: Samples came from the United States, Italy and Spain, spanning acute and convalescent COVID-19. Nucleic acid was either cDNA or gDNA, and it came from T cells, B-cell-depleted T cells, or PBMCs.

Per the germline V gene, CDR1 is KGHDR and CDR2 is SFDVKD. The junction had 1 base not matched to a gene; V was cut back by 9 bases and J by 0 bases. The CDR3 runs 13 residues. Profiled with immunoSEQ multiplex PCR; TCRdb holds only in-frame clones, not every one. The sample has about 150,000 clones; about 85% are singletons. The chain carries TRBV24-1 and TRBJ2-1; the match to TRBD1 covers 7 bases. The specimen was peripheral blood. The source of this sequence is a woman in her seventies with acute or convalescent COVID-19. CDR3 sequence reads: CATGDSSYNEQFF. CDR3 nucleotides: TGTGCCACCGGGGACAGCTCCTACAATGAGCAGTTCTTC.